This passage covers 30 T cell receptor beta chains from one sample sequenced in a study of T-cell memory formation after mild COVID-19. TCRdb re-derived calls from the 5' RACE reads in MiXCR, one entry per CDR3 protein. The sample holds 400,000 to 500,000 distinct CDR3 sequences, over 15% seen once. Sequenced: PBMCs or a T cell subset sorted from them (not recorded which). The receptors were sampled from an adult woman who had mild COVID-19 (a few samples of this study predate the infection). Cell type and time point are not known.

This clonotype showed up just a few times. The chain links TRBV5-1 to TRBJ2-5; tentative D call: TRBD2 (6 bases). The CDR3 loop spans 15 amino acids. V lost 3 bases to trimming and J lost 5 bases, with 17 bases between them. The germline CDR1 and CDR2 sequences are SGHRS and YFSETQ. The CDR3 is CASSSEGRSGETQYF. Here the CDR3 DNA reads TGCGCCAGCAGCTCGGAGGGCCGGTCGGGCGAGACCCAGTACTTC.

The chain combines TRBV5-1 with TRBJ2-7; 8 nucleotides agree with TRBD1. This CDR3 comprises 13 residues. Per the germline V gene, CDR1 is SGHRS and CDR2 is YFSETQ. V shed 3 bases, J shed 3 bases, and the junction held 2 bases outside the gene matches. DNA of the CDR3: TGCGCCAGCAGCTGGGGACAGGACTACGAGCAGTACTTC. Protein: CASSWGQDYEQYF.

In its sample, this clonotype was seen once. This rearrangement joins TRBV5-1 to TRBJ1-1, with no clear D. This CDR3 spans 15 amino acids. Trimming stripped 2 bases from V and 0 bases from J, with 11 bases between. Germline V gene lookup returns CDR1 SGHRS and CDR2 YFSETQ. CDR3 bases: TGCGCCAGCAGCTTCGCCATGGGTATGAACACTGAAGCTTTCTTT. It encodes CASSFAMGMNTEAFF. Full variable domain (missing parts from reference TRBV5-1 and TRBJ1-1): KAGVTQTPRYLIKTRGQQVTLSCSPISGHRSVSWYQQTPGQGLQFLFEYFSETQRNKGNFPGRFSGRQFSNSRSEMNVSTLELGDSALYLCASSFAMGMNTEAFFGQGTRLTVV.

V gene TRBV29-1 combines with J gene TRBJ2-7; no reliable D call. Germline V CDR1 and CDR2: SQVTM, ANQGSEA. There are 12 residues in the CDR3. V lost 7 bases to trimming and J lost 2 bases, with 12 bases between them. The CDR3 sequence is CSATFSPYEQYF. CDR3 coding DNA: TGCAGCGCGACATTCTCGCCCTACGAGCAGTACTTC.

This clonotype occurred many times. This sequence joins TRBV4-1 and TRBJ2-5; D gene unclear. V lost 0 bases and J 4 bases, leaving 0 bases between the germline ends. CDR1 and CDR2 (germline): MGHRA, YSYEKL. This CDR3 region has 11 residues. The DNA of the CDR3 is TGCGCCAGCAGCCAAGAAGAGACCCAGTACTTC. This sequence encodes CASSQEETQYF.

This clonotype was seen a handful of times. The chain has TRBV12-3 or TRBV12-4 and TRBJ1-5, with 8 nucleotides matching TRBD1. The junction had 5 bases not matched to a gene; V was cut back by 5 bases and J by 11 bases. The CDR3 sequence is 12 residues long. CDR3: CASSHTGGSQHF. CDR3 DNA sequence: TGTGCCAGCAGTCACACAGGGGGGTCCCAGCATTTT.

The chain uses TRBV29-1 and TRBJ2-7, with 7 bases that match TRBD1. Germline trimming cut 7 bases from V and 4 bases from J; bases unmatched to any gene: 13. Germline lookup yields CDR1 SQVTM and CDR2 ANQGSEA. The CDR3 runs to 14 residues. CDR3 loop: CSARLQTGPYEQYF. The CDR3 nucleotides read TGCAGCGCTCGCTTGCAGACAGGGCCATACGAGCAGTACTTC.

The chain has TRBV7-3 and TRBJ1-2, with 9 bases lining up with TRBD1. The CDR3 is made up of 14 amino acids. Germline V CDR1 and CDR2: SGHTA, FQGTGA. V shed 5 bases, J shed 5 bases, and the junction held 6 bases outside the gene matches. DNA for the CDR3: TGTGCCAGCAGCCCTCAGGGACAGGGTTATGGCTACACCTTC. Translating it yields CASSPQGQGYGYTF. Full variable domain (outside the CDR3, taken from reference TRBV7-3 and TRBJ1-2): GAGVSQTPSNKVTEKGKYVELRCDPISGHTALYWYRQSLGQGPEFLIYFQGTGAADDSGLPNDRFFAVRPEGSVSTLKIQRTERGDSAVYLCASSPQGQGYGYTFGSGTRLTVV.

This clonotype showed up just a few times. The rearrangement uses TRBV5-1 and TRBJ2-2, with D possibly being TRBD2 (6 bases). Trimming stripped 4 bases from V and 4 bases from J, with 17 bases between. The length of the CDR3 is 16 residues. Germline V gene sequence: CDR1 SGHRS, CDR2 YFSETQ. The chain's CDR3 is CASSLAEGVGTGELFF. The CDR3 nucleotides are TGCGCCAGCAGCCTCGCGGAGGGCGTGGGCACCGGGGAGCTGTTTTTT.

The J gene is TRBJ2-2, the V gene TRBV7-9, with 9 bases matching TRBD1. Germline trimming cut 5 bases from V and 4 bases from J; bases unmatched to any gene: 11. Germline V gene lookup returns CDR1 SEHNR and CDR2 FQNEAQ (reference sequence). This CDR3 has 17 amino acids. The CDR3 nucleotides are TGTGCCAGCAGCCTCGATCCGGGACAGGGAATCACCGGGGAGCTGTTTTTT. It is translated as CASSLDPGQGITGELFF.

V and J are TRBV3-1 and TRBJ2-5; 7 bases fit TRBD2. The ends lost 1 base at V and 1 base at J; junction bases unmatched: 6. The CDR3 covers 16 residues. The germline gives CDR1 LGHDT, CDR2 YNNKEL (reference sequence). The CDR3 reads CASSQGVAGPQETQYF. The CDR3 coding sequence is TGTGCCAGCAGCCAAGGGGTAGCGGGCCCCCAAGAGACCCAGTACTTC.

This clonotype came up a few times. V gene TRBV6-5 combines with J gene TRBJ2-3; D remains unclear. Germline CDR1 MNHEY, CDR2 SVGAGI. With 7 bases removed from V and 9 bases from J, the gap between germline ends came to 17 bases. The CDR3 sequence is 13 residues long. This CDR3 is CASTRYKGRTQYF. The CDR3 DNA is TGTGCCAGCACCCGATACAAGGGTCGGACGCAGTATTTT.

This clonotype was observed a few times. The rearrangement joins TRBV4-2 to TRBJ2-7; 10 nucleotides line up with TRBD2. The CDR3 totals 15 residues. The junction had 5 bases not matched to a gene; V was cut back by 0 bases and J by 6 bases. The germline V gene has CDR1 LGHNA and CDR2 YNFKEQ. CDR3 bases: TGTGCCAGCAGCCAAGATACTAGCGGGGTTCGCGAGCAGTACTTC. This gives the protein CASSQDTSGVREQYF.

The sample holds a few counts of this clonotype. The chain recombines TRBV7-9 with TRBJ2-7; TRBD2 matches 7 bases. CDR3 size: 16 residues. The trim removed 5 bases at V and 6 bases at J, leaving 16 bases unmatched. In germline, CDR1 is SEHNR, CDR2 FQNEAQ (reference sequence). CDR3: CASSPIRPREYREQYF. The DNA for the CDR3 is TGTGCCAGCAGCCCAATTCGGCCGCGGGAGTATCGCGAGCAGTACTTC.

This clonotype was seen ten or more times. The genes are TRBV12-3 or TRBV12-4 and TRBJ2-5; TRBD2 agrees at 11 bases. The CDR3 contains 13 residues. With V trimmed by 5 bases and J by 8 bases, 4 bases remained unmatched. CDR3 protein: CASSPGTSGTQYF. The CDR3 nucleotides read TGTGCCAGCAGTCCCGGGACTAGCGGTACCCAGTACTTC.

This clonotype was counted between two and nine times. The CDR3 here is CAMGPGSGELFF. The DNA for the CDR3 is TGTGCCATGGGGCCAGGGTCCGGGGAGCTGTTTTTT. This chain uses TRBV19 with TRBJ2-2; possibly TRBD1 for D (5 bases). V was pared by 10 bases and J by 6 bases, with 12 bases between. CDR3 size: 12 residues. The germline gives CDR1 LNHDA, CDR2 SQIVND (reference sequence).

This clonotype came up many times. The V call is TRBV7-2, the J call TRBJ2-4; TRBD2 matches at 7 bases. Germline loops: CDR1 SGHTA, CDR2 FQGNSA. The CDR3 runs to 14 residues. J gave up 4 bases and V 2 bases, and 2 bases lay outside the gene matches. CDR3 nucleotide sequence: TGTGCCAGCAGCTTACTAGCGGAGAAAAACATTCAGTACTTC. Protein sequence: CASSLLAEKNIQYF.

V usage is TRBV5-5 and J usage is TRBJ2-6; D possibly corresponds to TRBD2 (6 bases). Germline CDR1 is SGHKS and CDR2 is YYEKEE (reference sequence). V was shortened by 2 bases and J by 6 bases, with 24 bases between the two germline ends. The CDR3 is made up of 19 amino acids. CDR3 amino acids: CASSFFMIAGEVEANVLTF. CDR3 bases: TGTGCCAGCAGCTTTTTTATGATCGCCGGGGAGGTGGAGGCCAACGTCCTGACTTTC. Looking up the rest from reference TRBV5-5 and TRBJ2-6 gives the full variable domain: DAGVTQSPTHLIKTRGQQVTLRCSPISGHKSVSWYQQVLGQGPQFIFQYYEKEERGRGNFPDRFSARQFPNYSSELNVNALLLGDSALYLCASSFFMIAGEVEANVLTFGAGSRLTVL.

This clonotype was found a few times. The V call is TRBV12-3 or TRBV12-4, the J call TRBJ2-2; TRBD2 agrees at 9 bases. V was pared by 6 bases and J by 5 bases, with 10 bases of the junction left unmatched. The length of the CDR3 is 16 residues. CDR3: CASSLTWAGGTGELFF. The DNA of the CDR3 is TGTGCCAGCAGCCTCACCTGGGCGGGAGGGACCGGGGAGCTGTTTTTT.

This clonotype occurred a few times. The rearrangement joins TRBV7-3 to TRBJ1-6; no firm D call. CDR3 length equals 9 residues. Between the trimmed V and J ends, which lost 7 bases and 9 bases, there was a span of 1 base. Germline-derived CDR1 and CDR2 are SGHTA and FQGTGA. The CDR3 nucleotides are TGTGCCAGCACTTCACCCCTCCACTTT. Translation gives CASTSPLHF.

This clonotype has ten or more counts. This sequence joins TRBV5-6 and TRBJ2-3; no definite D call. This CDR3 is built from 15 residues. Germline V gene sequence: CDR1 SGHDT, CDR2 YYEEEE. Deletions cut 2 bases from V and 1 base from J, with 11 bases between. CDR3 sequence: CASSLSPQRTDTQYF. DNA of the CDR3: TGTGCCAGCAGCTTATCCCCCCAGCGCACAGATACGCAGTATTTT.

The chain links TRBV5-1 to TRBJ2-5; D might be TRBD2 (5 bases). CDR1 is SGHRS and CDR2 is YFSETQ in the germline V gene. The CDR3 loop spans 14 amino acids. V shed 0 bases and J shed 4 bases, with 10 bases lying between them. DNA of the CDR3: TGCGCCAGCAGCTTGGCCGAGGGAAGAGAGACCCAGTACTTC. Translation gives CASSLAEGRETQYF.

This clonotype came up a few times. V and J are TRBV4-1 and TRBJ1-3, with D tentatively TRBD1 (5 bases). The germline gives CDR1 MGHRA, CDR2 YSYEKL. This CDR3 has 16 amino acids. The V end lost 5 bases, the J end lost 0 bases, and 14 bases lay between the germline ends. The CDR3: CASSDHRLDSGNTIYF. The CDR3 region has the DNA TGCGCCAGCAGCGATCACAGGCTCGACTCTGGAAACACCATATATTTT.

The CDR3 is CASSYQGLAGETQYF. CDR3 in DNA: TGTGCCAGCAGCTACCAAGGACTAGCGGGAGAGACCCAGTACTTC. The rearrangement joins TRBV7-3 to TRBJ2-5; 11 bases agree with TRBD2. The CDR3 spans 15 residues. J lost 4 bases, V lost 4 bases, and 5 bases had no gene match. The V gene's germline CDR1 is SGHTA and CDR2 FQGTGA.

This clonotype was counted between two and nine times. The chain employs TRBV29-1 and TRBJ2-1; the match to TRBD1 covers 9 bases. Germline lookup yields CDR1 SQVTM and CDR2 ANQGSEA. With 4 bases clipped from V and 5 bases from J, the junction kept 3 bases outside the gene matches. The CDR3 spans 13 residues. CDR3 in DNA: TGCAGCGTTGTGGACAGGGGCCACAATGAGCAGTTCTTC. It specifies CSVVDRGHNEQFF.

The V call is TRBV28, the J call TRBJ2-4; 9 bases agree with TRBD1. The CDR3 has 15 residues. CDR1 and CDR2 (germline): MDHEN, SYDVKM. Trimming took 5 bases from V and 7 from J; bases not matched to a gene: 9. The CDR3 region has the DNA TGTGCCAGCAGTCCACCCCCGGGACAGGGTAACATTCAGTACTTC. Amino acids: CASSPPPGQGNIQYF.

The chain has TRBV29-1 and TRBJ1-2, with D possibly matching TRBD1 (6 bases). The CDR3 totals 14 residues. V gave up 2 bases and J gave up 8 bases, with 18 bases separating them. Germline V gives CDR1 SQVTM, CDR2 ANQGSEA. The DNA for the CDR3 is TGCAGCGTTGAAAATGGACAGTTCTATTCGGGCTACACCTTC. Translating gives CSVENGQFYSGYTF.

The J gene is TRBJ1-1, the V gene TRBV15; 7 bases align to TRBD1. The V gene's germline CDR1 is LNHNV and CDR2 YYDKDF (reference sequence). The V and J ends lost 0 bases and 3 bases, in that order; junction bases with no gene match: 10. This CDR3 has 17 amino acids. CDR3 loop: CATSRDLRGLRDTEAFF. DNA for the CDR3: TGTGCCACCAGCAGAGATCTGAGGGGGCTAAGGGACACTGAAGCTTTCTTT.

The chain joins TRBV4-1 to TRBJ2-4; the D gene is possibly TRBD1 (5 bases). The CDR3 is 16 amino acids. Germline-derived CDR1 and CDR2 are MGHRA and YSYEKL. Trimming removed 0 bases from V and 0 bases from J, with 9 bases in between. The CDR3 spells CASSQDAGLAKNIQYF. The CDR3 region has the DNA TGCGCCAGCAGCCAAGACGCAGGGCTAGCCAAAAACATTCAGTACTTC.

This clonotype was observed a handful of times. The CDR3 loop is CASSSYSGRGTTDTQYF. CDR3 DNA sequence: TGTGCCAGCAGCTCTTATAGCGGGAGGGGAACCACAGATACGCAGTATTTT. The chain combines TRBV11-3 with TRBJ2-3, with 11 bases lining up with TRBD2. The junction had 8 bases not matched to a gene; V was cut back by 4 bases and J by 2 bases. Germline V gene lookup returns CDR1 SGHNT and CDR2 YENEEA. The CDR3 runs 17 residues. Full variable domain (outside the CDR3, taken from reference TRBV11-3 and TRBJ2-3): EAGVVQSPRYKIIEKKQPVAFWCNPISGHNTLYWYLQNLGQGPELLIRYENEEAVDDSQLPKDRFSAERLKGVDSTLKIQPAELGDSAVYLCASSSYSGRGTTDTQYFGPGTRLTVL.